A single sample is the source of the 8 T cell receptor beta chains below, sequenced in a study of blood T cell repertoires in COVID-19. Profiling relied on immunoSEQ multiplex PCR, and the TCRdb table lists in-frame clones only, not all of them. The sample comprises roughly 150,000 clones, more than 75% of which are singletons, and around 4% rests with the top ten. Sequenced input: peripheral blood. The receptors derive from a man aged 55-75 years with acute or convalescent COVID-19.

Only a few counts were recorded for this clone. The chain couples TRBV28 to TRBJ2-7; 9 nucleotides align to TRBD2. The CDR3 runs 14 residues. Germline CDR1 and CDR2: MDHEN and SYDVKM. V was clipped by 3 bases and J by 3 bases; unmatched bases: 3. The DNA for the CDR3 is TGTGCCAGCAGTTTGACTAGCGGAGACTACGAGCAGTACTTC. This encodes CASSLTSGDYEQYF.

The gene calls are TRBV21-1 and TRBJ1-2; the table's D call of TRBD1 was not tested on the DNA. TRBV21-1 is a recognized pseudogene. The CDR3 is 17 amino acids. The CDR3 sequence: CASSKVVGQGRNYGYTF. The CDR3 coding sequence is TGTGCCAGCAGCAAAGTAGTCGGACAGGGAAGAAACTATGGCTACACCTTC.

This CDR3 reads CASSQSGGIGETQYF. The DNA for the CDR3 is TGTGCCAGCAGCCAATCAGGGGGCATCGGTGAGACCCAGTACTTC. The chain couples TRBV4-2 to TRBJ2-5; TRBD1 matches at 8 bases. The CDR3 consists of 15 residues. Germline V CDR1 and CDR2: LGHNA, YNFKEQ. Trimming removed 2 bases from V and 5 bases from J; junction bases left unmatched: 7.

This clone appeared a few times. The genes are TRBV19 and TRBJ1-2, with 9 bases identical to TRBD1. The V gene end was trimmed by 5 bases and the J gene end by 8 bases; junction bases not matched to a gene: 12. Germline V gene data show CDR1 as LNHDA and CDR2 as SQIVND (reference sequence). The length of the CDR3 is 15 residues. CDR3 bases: TGTGCCAGTAGTCTCCCACGGGACAGGGCTAGCGGCTACACCTTC. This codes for CASSLPRDRASGYTF.

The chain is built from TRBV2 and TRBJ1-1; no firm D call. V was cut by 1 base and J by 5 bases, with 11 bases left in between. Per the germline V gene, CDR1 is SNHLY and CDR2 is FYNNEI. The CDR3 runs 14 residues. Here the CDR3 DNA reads TGTGCCAGCAGTGAAGGTTCTAAGAGGACTGAAGCTTTCTTT. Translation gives CASSEGSKRTEAFF.

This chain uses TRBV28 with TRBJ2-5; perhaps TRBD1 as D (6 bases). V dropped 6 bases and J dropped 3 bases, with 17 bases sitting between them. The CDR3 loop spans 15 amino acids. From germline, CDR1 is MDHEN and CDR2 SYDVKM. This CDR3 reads CASRTPSGQKETQYF. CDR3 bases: TGTGCCAGCAGAACCCCATCCGGACAGAAAGAGACCCAGTACTTC. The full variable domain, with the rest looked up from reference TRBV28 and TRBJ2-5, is DVKVTQSSRYLVKRTGEKVFLECVQDMDHENMFWYRQDPGLGLRLIYFSYDVKMKEKGDIPEGYSVSREKKERFSLILESASTNQTSMYLCASRTPSGQKETQYFGPGTRLLVL.

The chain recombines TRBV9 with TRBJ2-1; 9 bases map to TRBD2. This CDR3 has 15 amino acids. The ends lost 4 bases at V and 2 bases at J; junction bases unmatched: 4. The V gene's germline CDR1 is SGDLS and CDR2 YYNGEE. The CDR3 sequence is CASSPASGTYNEQFF. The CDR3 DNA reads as TGTGCCAGCAGCCCGGCTAGCGGGACCTACAATGAGCAGTTCTTC.

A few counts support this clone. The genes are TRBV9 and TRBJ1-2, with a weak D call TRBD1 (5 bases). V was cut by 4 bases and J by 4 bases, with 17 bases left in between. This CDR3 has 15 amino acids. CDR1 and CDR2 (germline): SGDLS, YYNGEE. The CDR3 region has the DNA TGTGCCAGCAGCCCATTTTCGGTGGGGGGCTATGGCTACACCTTC. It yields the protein CASSPFSVGGYGYTF.